The 24 T cell receptor beta chains in this list originate from one sample, sequenced in a study of control samples from healthy donors and cancer patients. Using immunoSEQ multiplex PCR, the repertoire was profiled, and TCRdb retains in-frame clones only, with some absent. The sample carries 63,000 or so clones, 84% recorded once. Sequencing was done on a sample of blood. Receptors originate from a man in his forties or fifties in good health.

This sequence joins TRBV3-1 (or the pseudogene TRBV3-2) and TRBJ1-1; no reliable D call. This CDR3 is built from 12 residues. Germline loops: CDR1 LGHDT, CDR2 YNNKEL (reference sequence). V was pared by 2 bases and J by 7 bases, with 8 bases between. CDR3 sequence: CASSQKIGEAFF. The CDR3 DNA follows: TGTGCCAGCAGCCAAAAGATAGGTGAAGCTTTCTTT.

V usage is TRBV6-4 and J usage is TRBJ1-5; D gene uncertain. This CDR3 has 13 amino acids. Germline CDR1 reads MRHNA; CDR2 reads SNTAGT. Trimming pared 0 bases from V and 7 bases from J, leaving 7 bases between. CDR3 amino acids: CASSDSIGQPQHF. The CDR3 DNA sequence: TGTGCCAGCAGTGACTCGATTGGGCAGCCCCAGCATTTT.

The chain carries TRBV30 and TRBJ2-7; 8 nucleotides agree with TRBD1. V dropped 6 bases and J dropped 3; count of bases not matched to a gene: 1. The germline V gene has CDR1 GTSNPN and CDR2 SVGIG (reference sequence). This CDR3 comprises 11 residues. The CDR3 loop reads CACDRGYEQYF. In DNA form, the CDR3 reads TGTGCCTGCGACAGGGGCTACGAGCAGTACTTC.

The chain links TRBV30 to TRBJ1-1; D not resolved. Looked up from germline, CDR1 is GTSNPN and CDR2 is SVGIG (reference sequence). This CDR3 region has 10 residues. V was cut by 2 bases and J by 11 bases, with 9 bases left in between. The CDR3 loop is CAWSSERAFF. DNA for the CDR3: TGTGCCTGGAGTAGTGAGAGGGCTTTCTTT.

The rearrangement joins TRBV4-1 to TRBJ2-1; D is tentatively TRBD1 or TRBD2 (5 bases each). V was pared by 1 base and J by 9 bases, with 13 bases between. This CDR3 spans 14 amino acids. Germline CDR1 and CDR2: MGHRA and YSYEKL. Here the CDR3 DNA reads TGCGCCAGCAGCCAAGGGGACGCGTCCGGTGAGCAGTTCTTC. It translates to CASSQGDASGEQFF.

This chain uses TRBV11-2 with TRBJ1-3; 9 nucleotides agree with TRBD1. CDR3 length equals 14 residues. Germline V gene data show CDR1 as SGHAT and CDR2 as FQNNGV. The J segment lost 4 bases and the V segment lost 6 bases, leaving 4 bases of the junction unmatched. The CDR3 reads CASSSGTGGNTIYF. CDR3 bases: TGTGCCAGCAGTTCCGGGACAGGGGGAAACACCATATATTTT.

As concerns this clone: At the DNA level, this CDR3 is encoded by other sequences in the same sample as well. This sequence joins TRBV19 and TRBJ2-1; TRBD1 might be the D (5 bases). Germline CDR1 is LNHDA and CDR2 is SQIVND (reference sequence). This CDR3 is 13 amino acids long. Trimming stripped 3 bases from V and 8 bases from J, with 11 bases between. CDR3: CASSISQVYEQFF. CDR3 bases: TGTGCCAGTAGTATCTCACAGGTCTATGAGCAGTTCTTC.

The chain has TRBV11-2 and TRBJ2-7; TRBD1 matches 9 bases. CDR1 and CDR2 from the germline V gene are SGHAT and FQNNGV. The trim removed 5 bases at V and 5 bases at J, leaving 10 bases unmatched. The CDR3 extends over 15 amino acids. This chain's CDR3 is CASSASLGTGNEQYF. CDR3 coding DNA: TGTGCCAGCAGCGCCTCTTTAGGGACAGGGAACGAGCAGTACTTC.

V and J are TRBV10-2 and TRBJ2-5; D may be TRBD1 (6 bases). The length of the CDR3 is 14 residues. Trimming pared 6 bases from V and 4 bases from J, leaving 15 bases between. Germline CDR1 is WSHSY and CDR2 is SAAADI. The CDR3 DNA follows: TGCGCCAGCAGCCACCTACAGGGATCAGAGACCCAGTACTTC. Protein product: CASSHLQGSETQYF.

CDR3 sequence (DNA): TGTGCCAGCTCACCAGACAGGGGGGAGACCCAGTACTTC. Its protein is CASSPDRGETQYF. The chain couples TRBV18 to TRBJ2-5, with 9 bases identical to TRBD1. Germline V CDR1 and CDR2: KGHSH, LQKENI. This CDR3 comprises 13 residues. With 2 bases clipped from V and 5 bases from J, the junction kept 0 bases outside the gene matches.

This chain joins TRBV7-9 and TRBJ1-5, with 10 bases lining up with TRBD1. V shed 3 bases and J 6 bases; nucleotides not matched to a gene: 5. Germline V gene data show CDR1 as SEHNR and CDR2 as FQNEAQ (reference sequence). The CDR3 spans 15 residues. For the CDR3, the DNA is TGTGCCAGCAGCTTCCATGACAGGGGGCGTCAGCCCCAGCATTTT. This sequence encodes CASSFHDRGRQPQHF.

The chain joins TRBV7-9 to TRBJ2-1; D unclear. This CDR3 has 15 residues. The V gene lost 4 bases and the J gene lost 7 bases, with 17 bases spanning the gap. Germline CDR1 reads SEHNR; CDR2 reads FQNEAQ (reference sequence). CDR3 sequence (DNA): TGTGCCAGCAGCTCGCCGACAACTGCTACAAATGAGCAGTTCTTC. It translates to CASSSPTTATNEQFF. The full variable domain, its missing parts supplied by reference TRBV7-9 and TRBJ2-1, is DTGVSQNPRHKITKRGQNVTFRCDPISEHNRLYWYRQTLGQGPEFLTYFQNEAQLEKSRLLSDRFSAERPKGSFSTLEIQRTEQGDSAMYLCASSSPTTATNEQFFGPGTRLTVL.

The chain has TRBV24-1 and TRBJ2-1, with TRBD2 matching 10 bases. Germline assignment: CDR1 KGHDR and CDR2 SFDVKD. CDR3 size: 19 residues. The V gene end was trimmed by 3 bases and the J gene end by 1 base; junction bases not matched to a gene: 11. CDR3 in DNA: TGTGCCACCAGTGATAGGCTAGCGGGAGTCCCCATTTCCTACAATGAGCAGTTCTTC. Encoded protein: CATSDRLAGVPISYNEQFF.

J is TRBJ1-5 and V is TRBV7-3; no clear D gene. CDR3 length equals 16 residues. CDR1 is SGHTA and CDR2 is FQGTGA in the germline V gene. V was trimmed by 4 bases and J by 3 bases, leaving 16 bases between them. In nucleotides, the CDR3 is TGTGCCAGCAGCTCCGTTACGGATACCCCCAATCAGCCCCAGCATTTT. It is translated as CASSSVTDTPNQPQHF.

This sequence joins TRBV7-9 and TRBJ1-4; D is perhaps TRBD1 (6 bases). Per the germline V gene, CDR1 is SEHNR and CDR2 is FQNEAQ (reference sequence). This CDR3 has 16 amino acids. Trimming stripped 0 bases from V and 7 bases from J, with 15 bases between. The CDR3 DNA sequence: TGTGCCAGCAGCTTAGCAGGAGGGGGAATGGGTGAAAAACTGTTTTTT. It is translated as CASSLAGGGMGEKLFF.

V is TRBV5-4 and J is TRBJ2-7; perhaps D is TRBD1 or TRBD2 (5 bases each). V lost 2 bases and J 5 bases, leaving 11 bases between the germline ends. The CDR3 loop spans 13 amino acids. Germline values: CDR1 SGHNT, CDR2 YYREEE (reference sequence). CDR3 DNA sequence: TGTGCCAGCAGCTTTTCTAGGGACCACGAGCAGTACTTC. Translating gives CASSFSRDHEQYF.

V usage is TRBV4-3 and J usage is TRBJ1-2, with D tentatively TRBD1 (5 bases). The length of the CDR3 is 16 residues. V was clipped by 1 base and J by 3 bases, with 15 bases between them. Germline CDR1 LGHNA, CDR2 YSLEER. CDR3 amino acids: CASSQGQGLMDYGYTF. Written as DNA, the CDR3 is TGCGCCAGCAGCCAAGGTCAGGGCTTGATGGACTATGGCTACACCTTC.

V and J are TRBV4-2 and TRBJ2-4; perhaps D is TRBD1 or TRBD2 (6 bases each). Germline CDR1 LGHNA, CDR2 YNFKEQ. This CDR3 comprises 15 residues. Between the trimmed V and J ends, which lost 4 bases and 5 bases, there was a span of 15 bases. CDR3 loop: CASSPVFGGQNIQYF. CDR3 in DNA: TGTGCCAGCAGCCCAGTCTTTGGGGGGCAAAACATTCAGTACTTC.

The gene calls are TRBV7-2 and TRBJ1-5, with D maybe TRBD1 (5 bases). Germline CDR1 is SGHTA and CDR2 is FQGNSA. CDR3 length: 15 residues. Trimming stripped 2 bases from V and 6 bases from J, with 14 bases between. CDR3 coding DNA: TGTGCCAGCAGCTTAAGTGGGCAGGGAAGTCAGCCCCAGCATTTT. It specifies CASSLSGQGSQPQHF.

V usage is TRBV11-1 and J usage is TRBJ1-1; D is unclear. V was trimmed by 5 bases and J by 5 bases, leaving 15 bases between them. The CDR3 has 14 residues. The germline V gene encodes CDR1 SGHAT and CDR2 FQDESV (reference sequence). The CDR3, as DNA: TGTGCCAGCAGCGCGGTCTGGGGTGGGACTGAAGCTTTCTTT. Its translation: CASSAVWGGTEAFF.

V is TRBV13 and J is TRBJ2-5; a possible D gene is TRBD1 (5 bases). V lost 5 bases, J lost 1 base, and 11 bases lay in between. This CDR3 region has 14 residues. Germline lookup yields CDR1 PRHDT and CDR2 FYEKMQ (reference sequence). CDR3 DNA sequence: TGTGCCAGCAGCCCCCCCGACAGCCAAGAGACCCAGTACTTC. This translates into CASSPPDSQETQYF.

The chain combines TRBV29-1 with TRBJ2-6; weak D call: TRBD2 (6 bases). Between the trimmed V and J ends, which lost 7 bases and 1 base, there was a span of 8 bases. In germline, CDR1 is SQVTM, CDR2 ANQGSEA. The length of the CDR3 is 13 residues. In DNA, the CDR3 is TGCAGCGCGGGACTTTCTGGGGCCAACGTCCTGACTTTC. Translating gives CSAGLSGANVLTF.

Regarding this clone: An end of the junction does not agree with germline; a read error may underlie this. This sequence joins TRBV19 and TRBJ2-5; unclear D gene. CDR1 and CDR2 from the germline V gene are LNHDA and SQIVND (reference sequence). There are 13 residues in the CDR3. The DNA of the CDR3 is TGTGCCAGTAGTATAAATTCCCAAAAGACCCAGTACTTC. It translates to CASSINSQKTQYF.

The chain is built from TRBV4-3 and TRBJ1-5; D uncertain. The CDR3 loop spans 15 amino acids. Germline CDR1 and CDR2: LGHNA and YSLEER. The V end was cut by 0 bases, the J end by 4 bases, with 10 bases between. CDR3 nucleotide sequence: TGCGCCAGCAGCCAAGATTCCAGAGAAAATCAGCCCCAGCATTTT. It codes for CASSQDSRENQPQHF.